What follows describes a single T cell receptor beta chain. This sample stems from a study of blood T cells in healthy people across ages. Study at large: Capture by template switching was about one barcoded beta molecule per two T cells.

A sample-barcoded 5' primer and a J-beta primer mix were used in a second PCR of roughly 7 to 11 cycles. TCRdb reanalysed the 5' RACE reads using MiXCR and keeps one entry per CDR3 protein. In the table there are hundreds of thousands of distinct CDR3 sequences, around 32% of which are singletons. There are 16 residues in the CDR3. Germline V CDR1 and CDR2: DFQATT, SNEGSKA (reference sequence). The V segment lost 2 bases and the J segment 0 bases; nucleotides outside the gene matches: 7. Material: blood. The sequence was obtained from a woman of 80 years or more in good health. The chain carries TRBV20-1 and TRBJ2-3, with TRBD2 identical over 8 bases. This chain's CDR3 is CSARNQLAESTDTQYF. The DNA of the CDR3 is TGCAGTGCTAGAAACCAACTAGCGGAAAGCACAGATACGCAGTATTTT.